The 21 T cell receptor beta chains reported below all come from one sample, sequenced in a study of vaccination effects on CD4 cells after COVID-19. The antigens for these receptors are not known. Before sequencing, viral peptide pools were used by the ViraFEST assay to expand antigen-specific CD4+ T cells. Isolation of CD4+ T cells took place after 10 to 11 days of culture. SARS-CoV-2 infection was confirmed by PCR in the person between March and December 2020. The protocol was immunoSEQ multiplex PCR, while the TCRdb copy is restricted to in-frame clones and leaves out a portion. The sample holds some 22,000 clones, 60% to 80% seen once. Sample: CD4+ T cells from PBMCs cultured with SARS-CoV-2 spike peptides, taken before COVID-19 vaccination. These receptors originate from a human donor who had a prior SARS-CoV-2 infection.

The rearrangement links TRBV7-9 to TRBJ1-1; D is possibly TRBD1 (6 bases). CDR1 and CDR2 (germline): SEHNR, FQNEAQ (reference sequence). The length of the CDR3 is 17 residues. Trimming removed 5 bases at V and 1 base at J, with 20 bases between. The CDR3 nucleotides are TGTGCCAGCAGCATACGCCAGGGGACGCCCGAGAACACTGAAGCTTTCTTT. Its translation: CASSIRQGTPENTEAFF.

V gene TRBV11-3 combines with J gene TRBJ2-5; D is uncertain. CDR1 is SGHNT, CDR2 YENEEA, per germline. This CDR3 is 15 amino acids long. Trimming cost V 1 base and J 1 base, with 10 bases left between them. The CDR3 protein is CASSLVVPSQETQYF. The CDR3 region has the DNA TGTGCCAGCAGCTTAGTAGTACCCTCCCAAGAGACCCAGTACTTC.

The rearrangement links TRBV24-1 to TRBJ2-3, with 8 positions matching TRBD2. Germline CDR1 reads KGHDR; CDR2 reads SFDVKD. The V segment lost 1 base and the J segment 0 bases; nucleotides outside the gene matches: 8. There are 18 residues in the CDR3. The CDR3 sequence: CATSDFPAGASSTDTQYF. The CDR3 DNA follows: TGTGCCACCAGTGATTTCCCAGCGGGAGCCTCTAGCACAGATACGCAGTATTTT.

V and J are TRBV6-5 and TRBJ2-1, with D perhaps being TRBD1 or TRBD2 (5 bases each). Trimming pared 2 bases from V and 15 bases from J, leaving 14 bases between. Germline CDR1 and CDR2: MNHEY and SVGAGI. The CDR3 length is 12 residues. The DNA of the CDR3 is TGTGCCAGCAGTTACCGGGGCCAGGCGAGGTTCTTC. Encoded protein: CASSYRGQARFF.

This clone is a singleton in its sample. The CDR3 DNA reads as TGTGCCACCGCCCACGGACAGGGGGGCCGCACAGATACGCAGTATTTT. This gives the protein CATAHGQGGRTDTQYF. The rearrangement links TRBV10-3 to TRBJ2-3, with 10 nucleotides matching TRBD1. Germline V gives CDR1 ENHRY, CDR2 SYGVKD. The junction had 11 bases not matched to a gene; V was cut back by 10 bases and J by 1 base. This CDR3 has 16 amino acids.

The CDR3 nucleotides are TGTGCCAGCAGCGCCGGGACAGGGTGGCAGTACGAGCAGTACTTC. Amino acids: CASSAGTGWQYEQYF. The gene calls are TRBV9 and TRBJ2-7, with TRBD1 matching 9 bases. CDR3 length: 15 amino acids. Trimming removed 3 bases from V and 4 bases from J; junction bases left unmatched: 8. Looked up from germline, CDR1 is SGDLS and CDR2 is YYNGEE.

V gene TRBV6-1 combines with J gene TRBJ1-2, with no clear D. Germline V gene sequence: CDR1 MNHNS, CDR2 SASEGT. V was shortened by 1 base and J by 3 bases, with 12 bases between the two germline ends. The CDR3 is made up of 15 amino acids. The CDR3 region is CASSEGGGKDYGYTF. CDR3 bases: TGTGCCAGCAGTGAAGGAGGAGGGAAGGACTATGGCTACACCTTC.

This clone was recorded only once. The chain has TRBV10-3 and TRBJ2-5, with 7 bases lining up with TRBD1. The CDR3 length is 15 residues. V dropped 6 bases and J dropped 0; count of bases not matched to a gene: 7. Looked up from germline, CDR1 is ENHRY and CDR2 is SYGVKD. This CDR3 reads CAIRERGPNQETQYF. In nucleotides, the CDR3 is TGTGCCATCAGGGAAAGGGGGCCCAACCAAGAGACCCAGTACTTC.

This chain connects TRBV20-1 to TRBJ1-4, with 7 bases fitting TRBD1. The CDR3 contains 15 residues. Germline CDR1 reads DFQATT; CDR2 reads SNEGSKA (reference sequence). Losses at the gene ends were 3 bases for V and 8 bases for J; bases not matched to a gene: 12. The DNA for the CDR3 is TGCAGTGCTAGTCAGGGGGGCGCCTGGAGGGAAAAACTGTTTTTT. This encodes CSASQGGAWREKLFF.

This clone was observed a few times. The J gene is TRBJ2-2, the V gene TRBV9, with 12 bases aligning to TRBD2. Germline CDR1 and CDR2: SGDLS and YYNGEE. CDR3 length: 14 residues. Unmatched junction bases numbered 1, after V lost 3 bases and J lost 7 bases. DNA for the CDR3: TGTGCCAGCAGCGCGACTAGCGGGAGCGGGGAGCTGTTTTTT. Protein product: CASSATSGSGELFF. The entire variable domain, with the rest obtained from reference TRBV9 and TRBJ2-2, is as follows: DSGVTQTPKHLITATGQRVTLRCSPRSGDLSVYWYQQSLDQGLQFLIQYYNGEERAKGNILERFSAQQFPDLHSELNLSSLELGDSALYFCASSATSGSGELFFGEGSRLTVL.

The genes are TRBV30 and TRBJ1-5; unclear D gene. V lost 2 bases, J lost 9 bases, and 14 bases lay in between. Germline V CDR1 and CDR2: GTSNPN, SVGIG (reference sequence). This CDR3 contains 13 residues. The CDR3 coding sequence is TGTGCCTGGAGTCCTCAGCCCGGGCGGCCCCAGCATTTT. Its translation: CAWSPQPGRPQHF. The full variable domain, completed using reference TRBV30 and TRBJ1-5, is SQTIHQWPATLVQPVGSPLSLECTVEGTSNPNLYWYRQAAGRGLQLLFYSVGIGQISSEVPQNLSASRPQDRQFILSSKKLLLSDSGFYLCAWSPQPGRPQHFGDGTRLSIL.

As regards this clone: One end of the junction fails to match germline, which may point to a read error. V and J are TRBV7-7 and TRBJ2-5; D is perhaps TRBD2 (6 bases). Germline V CDR1 and CDR2: SSHAT, FNYEAQ (reference sequence). This CDR3 has 14 residues. The CDR3 DNA sequence: TGTGCTAGCAGCTTATCTAGCGTCCAAGAGACCCAGTACTTC. It encodes CASSLSSVQETQYF. The complete variable domain, with remaining parts taken from reference TRBV7-7 and TRBJ2-5, reads GAGVSQSPRYKVTKRGQDVTLRCDPISSHATLYWYQQALGQGPEFLTYFNYEAQPDKSGLPSDRFSAERPEGSISTLTIQRTEQRDSAMYRCASSLSSVQETQYFGPGTRLLVL.

The chain couples TRBV19 to TRBJ2-5; 8 positions match TRBD1. Germline CDR1 is LNHDA and CDR2 is SQIVND (reference sequence). Losses at the gene ends were 5 bases for V and 5 bases for J; bases not matched to a gene: 10. The CDR3 runs to 15 residues. For the CDR3, the DNA is TGTGCCAGTAGTGCGGGGACAGGAGGGGCTGAGACCCAGTACTTC. Encoded protein: CASSAGTGGAETQYF. The variable domain in full, with the rest retrieved from reference TRBV19 and TRBJ2-5, is DGGITQSPKYLFRKEGQNVTLSCEQNLNHDAMYWYRQDPGQGLRLIYYSQIVNDFQKGDIAEGYSVSREKKESFPLTVTSAQKNPTAFYLCASSAGTGGAETQYFGPGTRLLVL.

The chain recombines TRBV24-1 with TRBJ2-6; 8 bases map to TRBD2. The CDR3 totals 17 residues. The germline CDR1 and CDR2 sequences are KGHDR and SFDVKD. V shed 10 bases and J 2 bases; nucleotides not matched to a gene: 12. The CDR3 region has the DNA TGTGCCACAGAACCGGGACTAGGGGTCCCTGGGGCCAACGTCCTGACTTTC. This sequence encodes CATEPGLGVPGANVLTF.

J is TRBJ1-5 and V is TRBV6-5; D ambiguous. V was pared by 4 bases and J by 3 bases, with 16 bases between. The CDR3 is 16 amino acids. Looked up from germline, CDR1 is MNHEY and CDR2 is SVGAGI. CDR3 sequence reads: CASSSQTTRDNQPQHF. The CDR3 region has the DNA TGTGCCAGCAGTTCCCAAACCACTAGAGACAATCAGCCCCAGCATTTT.

The J gene is TRBJ2-5, the V gene TRBV7-6, with D tentatively TRBD1 (5 bases). V was trimmed by 1 base and J by 4 bases, leaving 22 bases between them. Germline loops: CDR1 SGHVS, CDR2 FNYEAQ. This CDR3 is built from 18 residues. CDR3 in amino acids: CASSLEVPFAGNRETQYF. The CDR3 DNA sequence: TGTGCCAGCAGCTTAGAGGTTCCGTTCGCAGGGAATCGAGAGACCCAGTACTTC.

This clone showed up just once. V usage is TRBV5-1 and J usage is TRBJ2-6, with TRBD2 identical over 7 bases. Trimming removed 7 bases from V and 1 base from J; junction bases left unmatched: 5. The CDR3 covers 15 residues. Per the germline V gene, CDR1 is SGHRS and CDR2 is YFSETQ. The CDR3 loop is CASFPGGSGANVLTF. The CDR3 DNA sequence: TGCGCCAGCTTCCCGGGGGGATCTGGGGCCAACGTCCTGACTTTC. Based on the CDR3 plus reference TRBV5-1 and TRBJ2-6, the full variable domain is KAGVTQTPRYLIKTRGQQVTLSCSPISGHRSVSWYQQTPGQGLQFLFEYFSETQRNKGNFPGRFSGRQFSNSRSEMNVSTLELGDSALYLCASFPGGSGANVLTFGAGSRLTVL.

The chain couples TRBV5-8 to TRBJ2-3; 7 bases map to TRBD1. V shed 2 bases, J shed 4 bases, and the junction held 10 bases outside the gene matches. The CDR3 sequence is 16 residues long. Germline loops: CDR1 SGHTS, CDR2 YDEGEE. This CDR3 reads CASSFNDDRAADTQYF. CDR3 nucleotide sequence: TGTGCCAGCAGCTTCAATGACGACAGGGCGGCAGATACGCAGTATTTT.

The rearrangement joins TRBV2 to TRBJ1-1; D perhaps matches TRBD1 (6 bases). This CDR3 has 14 amino acids. CDR1 is SNHLY, CDR2 FYNNEI, per germline. V was clipped by 6 bases and J by 6 bases, with 17 bases between them. The CDR3 DNA reads TGTGCCAGCAGGGACAGCCCGTATATCCCTGAAGCTTTCTTT. Amino acid sequence: CASRDSPYIPEAFF.

The chain has TRBV5-6 and TRBJ2-4, with 9 bases identical to TRBD2. Germline trimming cut 0 bases from V and 7 bases from J; bases unmatched to any gene: 5. Germline-derived CDR1 and CDR2 are SGHDT and YYEEEE. This CDR3 has 15 residues. CDR3 bases: TGTGCCAGCAGCTTGGTAGGGACTAGCCGGAACATTCAGTACTTC. Its translation: CASSLVGTSRNIQYF.

The V and J genes are TRBV5-4 and TRBJ1-2; D is possibly TRBD1 (6 bases). Germline CDR1 SGHNT, CDR2 YYREEE (reference sequence). Trimming took 4 bases from V and 2 from J, leaving 18 bases between them. The CDR3 is 16 amino acids. CDR3 DNA: TGTGCCAGCAGCCTAGGGGGAGGGACGGAGAACTATGGCTACACCTTC. It codes for CASSLGGGTENYGYTF.